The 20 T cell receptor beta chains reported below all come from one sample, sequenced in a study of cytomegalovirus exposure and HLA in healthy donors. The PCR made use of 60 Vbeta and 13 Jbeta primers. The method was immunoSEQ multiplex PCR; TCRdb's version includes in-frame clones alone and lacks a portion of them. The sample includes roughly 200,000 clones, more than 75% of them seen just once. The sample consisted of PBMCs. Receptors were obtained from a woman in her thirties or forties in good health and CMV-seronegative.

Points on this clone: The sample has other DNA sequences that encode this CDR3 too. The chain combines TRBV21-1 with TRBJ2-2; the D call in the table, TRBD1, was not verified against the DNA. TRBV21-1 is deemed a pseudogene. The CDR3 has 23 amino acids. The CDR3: CASSKERSTGRDRTRSYTGELFF. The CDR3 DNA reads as TGTGCCAGCAGCAAAGAGCGATCAACAGGACGGGACAGGACCCGATCTTACACCGGGGAGCTGTTTTTT.

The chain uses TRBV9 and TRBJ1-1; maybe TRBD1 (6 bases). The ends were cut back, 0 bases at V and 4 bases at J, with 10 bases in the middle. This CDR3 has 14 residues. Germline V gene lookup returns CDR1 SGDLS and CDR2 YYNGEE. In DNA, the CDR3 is TGTGCCAGCAGCGTAGGGGGGCCGGGCACTGAAGCTTTCTTT. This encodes CASSVGGPGTEAFF.

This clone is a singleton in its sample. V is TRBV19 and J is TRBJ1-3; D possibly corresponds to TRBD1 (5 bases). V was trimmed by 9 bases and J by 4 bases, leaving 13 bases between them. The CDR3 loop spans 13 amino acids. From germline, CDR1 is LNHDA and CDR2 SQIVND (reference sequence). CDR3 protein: CASSLGAGNTIYF. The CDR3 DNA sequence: TGTGCCAGCTCCTTAGGGGCCGGAAACACCATATATTTT. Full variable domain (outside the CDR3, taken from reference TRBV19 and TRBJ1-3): DGGITQSPKYLFRKEGQNVTLSCEQNLNHDAMYWYRQDPGQGLRLIYYSQIVNDFQKGDIAEGYSVSREKKESFPLTVTSAQKNPTAFYLCASSLGAGNTIYFGEGSWLTVV.

Here the CDR3 reads CASSDLAPRSYEQYF. CDR3 bases: TGTGCCAGCAGTGATCTAGCGCCGAGATCCTACGAGCAGTACTTC. The V and J genes are TRBV2 and TRBJ2-5, with D perhaps TRBD2 (6 bases). The J call is doubtful: the DNA matches TRBJ2-7 better. CDR1 is SNHLY, CDR2 FYNNEI, per germline. The CDR3 has 15 residues.

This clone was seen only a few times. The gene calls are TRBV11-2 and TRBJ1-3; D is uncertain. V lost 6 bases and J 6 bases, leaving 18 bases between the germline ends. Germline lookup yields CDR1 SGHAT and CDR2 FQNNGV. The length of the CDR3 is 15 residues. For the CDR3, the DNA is TGTGCCAGCAGTCGACGACTGGAGCTCCAAAACACCATATATTTT. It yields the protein CASSRRLELQNTIYF.

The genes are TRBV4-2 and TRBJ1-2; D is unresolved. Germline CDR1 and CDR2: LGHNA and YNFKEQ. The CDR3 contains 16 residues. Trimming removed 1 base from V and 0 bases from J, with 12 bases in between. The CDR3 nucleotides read TGTGCCAGCAGCCAAGGGAGAGCCGCCGCTAACTATGGCTACACCTTC. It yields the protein CASSQGRAAANYGYTF.

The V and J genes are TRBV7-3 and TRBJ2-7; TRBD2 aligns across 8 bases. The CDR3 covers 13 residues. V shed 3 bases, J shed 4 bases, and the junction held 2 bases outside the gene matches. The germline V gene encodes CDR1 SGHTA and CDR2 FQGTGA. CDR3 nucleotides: TGTGCCAGCAGCTTTGAGCGGGGGTACGAGCAGTACTTC. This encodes CASSFERGYEQYF.

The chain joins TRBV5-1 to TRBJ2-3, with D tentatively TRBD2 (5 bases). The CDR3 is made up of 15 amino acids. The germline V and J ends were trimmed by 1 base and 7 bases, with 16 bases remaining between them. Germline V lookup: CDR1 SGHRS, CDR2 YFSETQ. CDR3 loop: CASSLTRPIGNTQYF. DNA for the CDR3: TGCGCCAGCAGCTTGACTAGGCCTATCGGGAATACGCAGTATTTT.

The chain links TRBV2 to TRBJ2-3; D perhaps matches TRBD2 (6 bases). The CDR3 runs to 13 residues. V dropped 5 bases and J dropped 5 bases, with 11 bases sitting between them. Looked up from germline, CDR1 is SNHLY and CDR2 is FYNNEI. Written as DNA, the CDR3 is TGTGCCAGCAGTTTGGAGGGCAAAGATACGCAGTATTTT. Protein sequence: CASSLEGKDTQYF.

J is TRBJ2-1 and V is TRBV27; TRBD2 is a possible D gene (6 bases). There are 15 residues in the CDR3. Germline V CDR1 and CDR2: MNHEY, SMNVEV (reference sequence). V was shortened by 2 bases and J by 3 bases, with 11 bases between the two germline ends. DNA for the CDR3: TGTGCCAGCAGTTTAGGGCTAGCGAACTACAATGAGCAGTTCTTC. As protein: CASSLGLANYNEQFF.

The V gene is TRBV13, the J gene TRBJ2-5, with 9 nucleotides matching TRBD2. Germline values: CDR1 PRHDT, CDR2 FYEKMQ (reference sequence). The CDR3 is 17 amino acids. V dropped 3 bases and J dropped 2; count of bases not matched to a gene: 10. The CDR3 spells CASSFVPPGLAQETQYF. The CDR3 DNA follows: TGTGCCAGCAGCTTTGTACCCCCCGGACTAGCGCAAGAGACCCAGTACTTC. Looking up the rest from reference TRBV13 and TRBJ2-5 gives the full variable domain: AAGVIQSPRHLIKEKRETATLKCYPIPRHDTVYWYQQGPGQDPQFLISFYEKMQSDKGSIPDRFSAQQFSDYHSELNMSSLELGDSALYFCASSFVPPGLAQETQYFGPGTRLLVL.

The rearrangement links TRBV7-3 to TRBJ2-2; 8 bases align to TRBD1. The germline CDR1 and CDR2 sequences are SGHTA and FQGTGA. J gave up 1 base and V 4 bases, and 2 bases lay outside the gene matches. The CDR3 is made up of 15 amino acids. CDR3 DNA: TGTGCCAGCAGCTCCGGGACAGGGAACACCGGGGAGCTGTTTTTT. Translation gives CASSSGTGNTGELFF.

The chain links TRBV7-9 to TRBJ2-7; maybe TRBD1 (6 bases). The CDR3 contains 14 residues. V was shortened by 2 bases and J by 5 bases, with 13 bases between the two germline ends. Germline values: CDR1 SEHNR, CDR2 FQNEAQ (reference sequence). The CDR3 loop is CASSLSHRANEQYF. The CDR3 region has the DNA TGTGCCAGCAGCTTAAGTCACAGGGCCAACGAGCAGTACTTC.

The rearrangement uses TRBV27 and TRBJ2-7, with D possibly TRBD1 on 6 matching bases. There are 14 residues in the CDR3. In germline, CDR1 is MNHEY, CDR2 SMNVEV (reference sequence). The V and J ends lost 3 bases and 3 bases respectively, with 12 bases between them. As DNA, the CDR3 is TGTGCCAGCAGTTTCGGGACAAGTTTCTACGAGCAGTACTTC. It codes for CASSFGTSFYEQYF.

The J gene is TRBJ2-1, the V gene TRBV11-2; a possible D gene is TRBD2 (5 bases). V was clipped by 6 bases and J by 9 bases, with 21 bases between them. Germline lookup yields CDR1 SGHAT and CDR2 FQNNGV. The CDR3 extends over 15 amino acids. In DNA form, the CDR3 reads TGTGCCAGCAGGAAAGACGGGGATAATTACTCTGAGCAGTTCTTC. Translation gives CASRKDGDNYSEQFF.

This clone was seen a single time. CDR3 sequence reads: CASRLAGGSYEQYF. CDR3 DNA: TGTGCCAGCAGACTAGCGGGAGGGTCCTACGAGCAGTACTTC. V is TRBV6-1 and J is TRBJ2-7; 13 bases agree with TRBD2. The CDR3 totals 14 residues. Germline V gene sequence: CDR1 MNHNS, CDR2 SASEGT. Trimming took 6 bases from V and 1 from J; bases not matched to a gene: 0.

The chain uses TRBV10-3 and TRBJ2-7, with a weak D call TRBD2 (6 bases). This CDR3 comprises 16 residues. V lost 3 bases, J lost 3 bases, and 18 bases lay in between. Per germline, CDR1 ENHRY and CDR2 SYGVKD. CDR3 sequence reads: CAISDLGDGSHYEQYF. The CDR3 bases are TGTGCCATCAGTGACCTGGGGGACGGGAGCCACTACGAGCAGTACTTC.

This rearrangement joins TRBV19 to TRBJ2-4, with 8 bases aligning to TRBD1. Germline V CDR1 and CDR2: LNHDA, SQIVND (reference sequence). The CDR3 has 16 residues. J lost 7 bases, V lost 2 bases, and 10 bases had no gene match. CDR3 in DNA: TGTGCCAGTAGTATAATGGACAGGGCGATTGGGAACATTCAGTACTTC. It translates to CASSIMDRAIGNIQYF.

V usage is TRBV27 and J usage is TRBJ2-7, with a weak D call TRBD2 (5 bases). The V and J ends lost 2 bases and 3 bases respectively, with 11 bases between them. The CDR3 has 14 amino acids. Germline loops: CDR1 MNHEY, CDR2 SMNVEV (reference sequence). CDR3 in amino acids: CASSLLGVNYEQYF. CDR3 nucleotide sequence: TGTGCCAGCAGTTTACTCGGGGTAAACTACGAGCAGTACTTC.

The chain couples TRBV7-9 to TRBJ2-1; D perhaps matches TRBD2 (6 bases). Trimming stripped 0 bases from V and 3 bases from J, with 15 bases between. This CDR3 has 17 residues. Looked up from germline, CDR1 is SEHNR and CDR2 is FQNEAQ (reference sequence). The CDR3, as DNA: TGTGCCAGCAGCTTAGCGGTTCGGCTAGCGAACTACAATGAGCAGTTCTTC. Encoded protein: CASSLAVRLANYNEQFF.